This TCR beta chain is from a study of T cell responses to AZD1222 COVID-19 vaccine. Study results and caveats: No repertoire was sampled before or during the peak T cell response, only after it. Among those given AZD1222, only five or six were seropositive at baseline.

TCRdb's table, derived via immunoSEQ multiplex PCR, lists solely in-frame clones and lacks some. The repertoire includes about 150,000 clones, over 75% of them detected once, and more than 7% sits in the top ten. Comment on this clone: What it binds is unknown. Germline and junction disagree at one end, which may indicate a read error.

Germline V gives CDR1 MNHEY, CDR2 SVGAGI. The CDR3 runs 14 residues. V gene TRBV6-5 combines with J gene TRBJ2-4; a possible D gene is TRBD1 (6 bases). This TCR came from an adult in good health. The sequencing used peripheral blood, collected on day 0 of AZD1222 vaccination. The CDR3 bases are TGTGCCAGCAACAGACTGAACGCCGGGACACCCCTAGACTTC. Residues: CASNRLNAGTPLDF.